The 14 T cell receptor beta chains given below trace back to one sample, sequenced in a study of blood T cell repertoires in COVID-19. Method: immunoSEQ multiplex PCR; TCRdb's copy keeps in-frame clones and lacks some. The sample has 150,000 to 200,000 clones, about 80% seen once. Sequencing was done on a sample of peripheral blood. The receptor source for this set is a human donor with acute or convalescent COVID-19. The donor label of this sample is uncertain.

The DNA for the CDR3 is TGTGCCACCAGTCGGGGTGCAGATACGCAGTATTTT. This sequence encodes CATSRGADTQYF. The chain couples TRBV24-1 to TRBJ2-3; D perhaps matches TRBD2 (5 bases). This CDR3 region has 12 residues. CDR1 is KGHDR, CDR2 SFDVKD, per germline. V gave up 6 bases and J gave up 4 bases, with 7 bases separating them.

The rearrangement joins TRBV27 to TRBJ2-7; possibly TRBD1 for D (6 bases). This CDR3 has 12 residues. The V and J ends lost 9 bases and 2 bases respectively, with 11 bases between them. Germline values: CDR1 MNHEY, CDR2 SMNVEV (reference sequence). The CDR3 loop reads CASSGQTYEQYF. In nucleotides, the CDR3 is TGTGCCAGTTCGGGACAAACCTACGAGCAGTACTTC.

V usage is TRBV3-1 (or the pseudogene TRBV3-2) and J usage is TRBJ1-6; D is unresolved. There are 14 residues in the CDR3. Germline V CDR1 and CDR2: LGHDT, YNNKEL (reference sequence). Trimming stripped 1 base from V and 9 bases from J, with 10 bases between. This CDR3 reads CASSQGVFGSPLHF. In nucleotides, the CDR3 is TGTGCCAGCAGCCAAGGAGTTTTTGGTTCACCCCTCCACTTT.

This sequence joins TRBV5-1 and TRBJ2-5; the match to TRBD1 covers 10 bases. Germline loops: CDR1 SGHRS, CDR2 YFSETQ. This CDR3 is built from 15 residues. V shed 2 bases, J shed 4 bases, and the junction held 5 bases outside the gene matches. This CDR3 is CASSFPGTGVETQYF. CDR3 bases: TGCGCCAGCAGCTTCCCCGGGACAGGGGTAGAGACCCAGTACTTC.

The V gene is TRBV24-1, the J gene TRBJ1-2, with TRBD1 identical over 8 bases. This CDR3 is 15 amino acids long. J lost 5 bases, V lost 3 bases, and 7 bases had no gene match. Germline CDR1 and CDR2: KGHDR and SFDVKD. The CDR3 sequence: CATSDPSTGDYGYTF. The CDR3 DNA reads TGTGCCACCAGTGATCCATCGACAGGGGATTATGGCTACACCTTC.

This sequence joins TRBV29-1 and TRBJ1-1; TRBD1 is a possible D gene (6 bases). The CDR3 consists of 12 residues. V was trimmed by 3 bases and J by 3 bases, leaving 8 bases between them. Per germline, CDR1 SQVTM and CDR2 ANQGSEA. CDR3 amino acids: CSVDRTDTEAFF. CDR3 nucleotide sequence: TGCAGCGTTGACCGGACAGACACTGAAGCTTTCTTT.

The chain couples TRBV2 to TRBJ1-2; 10 bases match TRBD1. V was clipped by 4 bases and J by 5 bases; unmatched bases: 4. CDR1 and CDR2 (germline): SNHLY, FYNNEI. The CDR3 is made up of 14 amino acids. CDR3 DNA sequence: TGTGCCAGCAGTGGACGGACAGGGGGTTATGGCTACACCTTC. It translates to CASSGRTGGYGYTF.

With respect to this clone: The sample has other DNA sequences that encode this CDR3 too. The J gene is TRBJ2-7, the V gene TRBV27, with D maybe TRBD2 (6 bases). The V gene's germline CDR1 is MNHEY and CDR2 SMNVEV (reference sequence). The CDR3 runs to 13 residues. V lost 5 bases and J lost 4, with 12 bases in between. CDR3 in DNA: TGTGCCAGCAGTGGGACTGGGCGGTACGAGCAGTACTTC. Residues: CASSGTGRYEQYF.

The chain uses TRBV3-1 (or the pseudogene TRBV3-2) and TRBJ2-7, with D perhaps TRBD2 (6 bases). The V gene's germline CDR1 is LGHDT and CDR2 YNNKEL (reference sequence). The CDR3 covers 15 residues. The V and J ends lost 3 bases and 3 bases respectively, with 15 bases between them. This CDR3 reads CASSHSSGPYYEQYF. CDR3 nucleotide sequence: TGTGCCAGCAGCCACTCCAGCGGGCCATACTACGAGCAGTACTTC.

V gene TRBV6-5 combines with J gene TRBJ1-3, with TRBD1 as a possible D gene (5 bases). The CDR3 runs to 15 residues. The V and J ends lost 6 bases and 0 bases respectively, with 12 bases between them. CDR1 MNHEY and CDR2 SVGAGI come from the germline V gene. Here the CDR3 DNA reads TGTGCCAGCAGAATCGGACAAAGCTCTGGAAACACCATATATTTT. Protein: CASRIGQSSGNTIYF.

CDR3 DNA: TGTGCCAGTAAACCGGACAGGGCTCGTGGGGCCAACGTCCTGACTTTC. Amino acids: CASKPDRARGANVLTF. This chain connects TRBV19 to TRBJ2-6; TRBD1 matches 8 bases. V was clipped by 7 bases and J by 3 bases; unmatched bases: 8. The CDR3 sequence is 16 residues long. In germline, CDR1 is LNHDA, CDR2 SQIVND (reference sequence).

The count of this clone is one. The chain joins TRBV4-2 to TRBJ2-7, with TRBD1 matching over 10 bases. CDR1 LGHNA and CDR2 YNFKEQ come from the germline V gene. This CDR3 is 15 amino acids long. V lost 4 bases and J lost 5; bases outside the gene matches: 8. The CDR3 region has the DNA TGTGCCAGCAGCCGGAACTCGGGACAGGGGAACGAGCAGTACTTC. This gives the protein CASSRNSGQGNEQYF.

J is TRBJ1-5 and V is TRBV27, with D possibly being TRBD1 (6 bases). The CDR3 covers 14 residues. CDR1 MNHEY and CDR2 SMNVEV come from the germline V gene (reference sequence). Trimming removed 6 bases at V and 9 bases at J, with 18 bases between. The CDR3 coding sequence is TGTGCCAGCAGAACATTAGGGGGATGGGGGCCCCAGCATTTT. Translated, it gives CASRTLGGWGPQHF.

The J gene is TRBJ2-7, the V gene TRBV9; TRBD2 matches 8 bases. CDR1 is SGDLS and CDR2 is YYNGEE in the germline V gene. CDR3 length: 18 amino acids. J was trimmed by 0 bases and V by 0 bases; bases with no gene match: 11. The CDR3 loop reads CASSVAPSSGASSYEQYF. The CDR3 nucleotides read TGTGCCAGCAGCGTAGCCCCCAGTAGCGGGGCGAGCTCCTACGAGCAGTACTTC.